This TCR beta chain was recovered during a study of monozygotic twins with inflammatory bowel disease. Remarks on this clonotype: Its antigen is not known.

Findings and caveats of the study: Repertoire similarity matched across concordant and discordant twins, perhaps owing to limited power.

Germline V gene lookup returns CDR1 SGHTA and CDR2 FQGNSA. The CDR3 has 13 residues. cDNA was produced in eight separate reactions per sample. Template switching was used to attach UMIs, which incorporated a 6-nucleotide sample barcode. Using the 5' RACE reads, TCRdb records one entry per CDR3 protein without DNA. Its table lists about 160,000 distinct CDR3 sequences. The chain employs TRBV7-2 and TRBJ1-1. The sequence came from a human donor with ulcerative colitis or Crohn's disease, or a healthy co-twin of an affected twin (not recorded which). The specimen was blood. This chain's CDR3 is CASSVQEDTEAFF.